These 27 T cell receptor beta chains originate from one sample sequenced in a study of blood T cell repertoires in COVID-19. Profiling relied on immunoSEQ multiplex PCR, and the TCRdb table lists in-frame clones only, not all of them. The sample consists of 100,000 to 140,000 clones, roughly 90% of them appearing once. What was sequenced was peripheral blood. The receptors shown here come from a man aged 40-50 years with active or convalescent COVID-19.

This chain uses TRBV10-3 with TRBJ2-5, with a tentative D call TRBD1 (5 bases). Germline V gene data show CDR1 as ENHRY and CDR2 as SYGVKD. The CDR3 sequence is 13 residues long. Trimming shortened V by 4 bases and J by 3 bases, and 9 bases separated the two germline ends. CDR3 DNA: TGTGCCATCAGTGTCCGCAGGGAAGAGACCCAGTACTTC. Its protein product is CAISVRREETQYF.

CDR3 nucleotides: TGTGCCAGCAGTTCCGGGACAGTCGGCCACGAGCAGTACTTC. Amino acids: CASSSGTVGHEQYF. This rearrangement joins TRBV6-6 to TRBJ2-7; 7 bases match TRBD1. The J segment lost 5 bases and the V segment lost 4 bases, leaving 8 bases of the junction unmatched. The CDR3 is 14 amino acids. The V gene's germline CDR1 is MNHNY and CDR2 SVGAGI (reference sequence).

CDR3 in amino acids: CASGLVPGRHYEQYF. As DNA, the CDR3 is TGTGCTAGTGGTTTGGTACCCGGGAGACACTACGAGCAGTACTTC. The chain employs TRBV12-5 and TRBJ2-7; maybe TRBD2 (6 bases). CDR1 is LGHNT, CDR2 FRNRAP, per germline. Trimming took 0 bases from V and 3 from J, leaving 12 bases between them. The CDR3 extends over 15 amino acids.

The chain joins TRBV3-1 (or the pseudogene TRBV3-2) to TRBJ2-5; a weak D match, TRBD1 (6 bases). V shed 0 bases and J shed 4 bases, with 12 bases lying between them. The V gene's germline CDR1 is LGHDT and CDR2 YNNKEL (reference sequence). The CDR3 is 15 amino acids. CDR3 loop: CASSQDLDSRETQYF. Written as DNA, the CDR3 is TGTGCCAGCAGCCAAGATCTGGACAGCCGAGAGACCCAGTACTTC.

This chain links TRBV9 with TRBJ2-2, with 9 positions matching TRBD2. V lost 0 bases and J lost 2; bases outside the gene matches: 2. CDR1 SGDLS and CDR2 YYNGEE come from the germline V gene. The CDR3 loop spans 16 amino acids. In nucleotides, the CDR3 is TGTGCCAGCAGCGTAGTAGCGGGAGTCAACACCGGGGAGCTGTTTTTT. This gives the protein CASSVVAGVNTGELFF.

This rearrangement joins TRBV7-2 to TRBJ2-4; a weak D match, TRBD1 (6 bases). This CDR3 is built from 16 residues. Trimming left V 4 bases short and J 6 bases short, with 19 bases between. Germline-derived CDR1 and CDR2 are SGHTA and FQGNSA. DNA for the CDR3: TGTGCCAGCAGCTCCGGCAAACGACAGGAATTAAACATTCAGTACTTC. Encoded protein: CASSSGKRQELNIQYF.

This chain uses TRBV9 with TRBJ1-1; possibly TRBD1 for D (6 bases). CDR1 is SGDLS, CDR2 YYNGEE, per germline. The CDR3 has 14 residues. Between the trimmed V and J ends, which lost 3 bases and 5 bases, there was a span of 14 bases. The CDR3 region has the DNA TGTGCCAGCAGCGCCGGGACATTAACGACTGAAGCTTTCTTT. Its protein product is CASSAGTLTTEAFF.

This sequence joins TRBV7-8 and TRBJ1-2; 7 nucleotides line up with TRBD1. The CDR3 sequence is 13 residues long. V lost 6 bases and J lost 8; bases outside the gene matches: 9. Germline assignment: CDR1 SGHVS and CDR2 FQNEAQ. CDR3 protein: CASRPTGSGGYTF. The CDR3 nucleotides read TGTGCCAGCAGACCGACAGGGTCCGGGGGCTACACCTTC.

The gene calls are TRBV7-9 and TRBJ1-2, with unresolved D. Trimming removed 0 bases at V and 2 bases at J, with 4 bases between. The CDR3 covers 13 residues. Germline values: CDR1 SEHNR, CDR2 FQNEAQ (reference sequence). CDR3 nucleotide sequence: TGTGCCAGCAGCTTAGCTCAGAACTATGGCTACACCTTC. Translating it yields CASSLAQNYGYTF.

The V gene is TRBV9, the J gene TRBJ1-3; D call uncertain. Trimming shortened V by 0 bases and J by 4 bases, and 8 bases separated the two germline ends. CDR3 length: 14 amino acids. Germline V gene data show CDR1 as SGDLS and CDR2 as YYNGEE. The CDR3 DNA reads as TGTGCCAGCAGCGTAGGAGGGCTCGGAAACACCATATATTTT. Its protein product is CASSVGGLGNTIYF. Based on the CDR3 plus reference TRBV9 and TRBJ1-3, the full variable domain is DSGVTQTPKHLITATGQRVTLRCSPRSGDLSVYWYQQSLDQGLQFLIQYYNGEERAKGNILERFSAQQFPDLHSELNLSSLELGDSALYFCASSVGGLGNTIYFGEGSWLTVV.

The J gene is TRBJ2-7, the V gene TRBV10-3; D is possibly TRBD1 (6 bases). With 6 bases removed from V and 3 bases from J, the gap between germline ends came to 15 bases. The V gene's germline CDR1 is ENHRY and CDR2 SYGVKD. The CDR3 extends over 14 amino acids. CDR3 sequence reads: CAISLTGQFYEQYF. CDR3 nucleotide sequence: TGTGCCATCAGCCTGACAGGACAGTTCTACGAGCAGTACTTC.

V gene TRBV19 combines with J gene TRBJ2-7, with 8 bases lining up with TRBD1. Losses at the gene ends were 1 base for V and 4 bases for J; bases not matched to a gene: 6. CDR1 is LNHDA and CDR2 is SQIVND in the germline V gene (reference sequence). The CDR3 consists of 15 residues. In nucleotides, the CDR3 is TGTGCCAGTAGTATAGCGGCAGGGGGCGGGTACGAGCAGTACTTC. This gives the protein CASSIAAGGGYEQYF.

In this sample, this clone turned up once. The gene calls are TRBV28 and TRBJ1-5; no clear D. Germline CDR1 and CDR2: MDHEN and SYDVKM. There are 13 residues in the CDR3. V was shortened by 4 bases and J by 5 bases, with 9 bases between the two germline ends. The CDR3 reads CASSSFLDQPQHF. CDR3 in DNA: TGTGCCAGCAGTTCCTTCCTTGATCAGCCCCAGCATTTT.

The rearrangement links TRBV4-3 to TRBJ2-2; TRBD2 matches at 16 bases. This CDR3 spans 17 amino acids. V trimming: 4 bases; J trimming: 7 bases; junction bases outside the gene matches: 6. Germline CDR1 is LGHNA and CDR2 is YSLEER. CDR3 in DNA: TGCGCCAGCAGCCCGGGACTAGCGGGAGGGCCGGGCGGGGAGCTGTTTTTT. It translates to CASSPGLAGGPGGELFF.

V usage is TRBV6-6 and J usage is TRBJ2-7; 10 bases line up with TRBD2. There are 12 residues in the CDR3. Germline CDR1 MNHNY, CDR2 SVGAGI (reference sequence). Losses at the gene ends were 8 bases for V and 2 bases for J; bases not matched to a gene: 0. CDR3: CASGTSAYEQYF. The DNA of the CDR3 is TGTGCCAGCGGGACTAGCGCCTACGAGCAGTACTTC.

The CDR3 DNA follows: TGTGCCAGCATGGTGGGAGGGCCGGGGAATGAGCAGTTCTTC. Its translation is CASMVGGPGNEQFF. The chain recombines TRBV27 with TRBJ2-1; 7 positions agree with TRBD2. The CDR3 has 14 amino acids. Germline loops: CDR1 MNHEY, CDR2 SMNVEV (reference sequence). With 7 bases clipped from V and 7 bases from J, the junction kept 10 bases outside the gene matches.

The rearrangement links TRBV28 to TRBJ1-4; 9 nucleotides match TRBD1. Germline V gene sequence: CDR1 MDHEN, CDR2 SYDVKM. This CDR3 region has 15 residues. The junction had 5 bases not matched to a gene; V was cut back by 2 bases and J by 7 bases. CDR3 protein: CASSLRQGGFEKLFF. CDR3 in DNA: TGTGCCAGCAGTTTACGACAGGGGGGTTTTGAAAAACTGTTTTTT.

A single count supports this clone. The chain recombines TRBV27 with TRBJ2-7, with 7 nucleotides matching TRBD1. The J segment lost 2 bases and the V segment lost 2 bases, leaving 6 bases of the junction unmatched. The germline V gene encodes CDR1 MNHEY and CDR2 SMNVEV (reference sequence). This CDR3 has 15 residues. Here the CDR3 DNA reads TGTGCCAGCAGTTTACTAGGGGGCCTAACCTACGAGCAGTACTTC. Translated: CASSLLGGLTYEQYF.

CDR3 in DNA: TGCAGTGCTAGTCTGGGAGGACCAAAGGGAGAGCAGTACTTC. As protein: CSASLGGPKGEQYF. The V and J genes are TRBV20-1 and TRBJ2-7, with a tentative D call TRBD2 (6 bases). This CDR3 contains 14 residues. The V end lost 3 bases, the J end lost 7 bases, and 19 bases lay between the germline ends. Per the germline V gene, CDR1 is DFQATT and CDR2 is SNEGSKA (reference sequence).

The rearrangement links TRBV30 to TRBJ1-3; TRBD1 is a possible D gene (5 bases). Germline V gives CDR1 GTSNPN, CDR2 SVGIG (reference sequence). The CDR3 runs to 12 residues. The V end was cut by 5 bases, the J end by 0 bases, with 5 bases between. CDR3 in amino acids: CAWQGSGNTIYF. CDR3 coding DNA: TGTGCCTGGCAGGGCTCTGGAAACACCATATATTTT. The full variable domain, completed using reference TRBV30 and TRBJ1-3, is SQTIHQWPATLVQPVGSPLSLECTVEGTSNPNLYWYRQAAGRGLQLLFYSVGIGQISSEVPQNLSASRPQDRQFILSSKKLLLSDSGFYLCAWQGSGNTIYFGEGSWLTVV.

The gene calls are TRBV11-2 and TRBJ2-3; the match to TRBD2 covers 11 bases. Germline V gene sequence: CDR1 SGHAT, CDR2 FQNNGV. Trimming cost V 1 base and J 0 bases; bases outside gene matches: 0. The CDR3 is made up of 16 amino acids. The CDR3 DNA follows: TGTGCCAGCAGCTTAGGGACTAGCGGGAGCACAGATACGCAGTATTTT. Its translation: CASSLGTSGSTDTQYF.

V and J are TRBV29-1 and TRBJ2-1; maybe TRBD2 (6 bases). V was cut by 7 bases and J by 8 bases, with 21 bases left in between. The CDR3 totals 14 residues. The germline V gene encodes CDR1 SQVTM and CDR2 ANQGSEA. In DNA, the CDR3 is TGCAGCGCGTCTACCTGGACGGGAGAGGATGAGCAGTTCTTC. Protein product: CSASTWTGEDEQFF.

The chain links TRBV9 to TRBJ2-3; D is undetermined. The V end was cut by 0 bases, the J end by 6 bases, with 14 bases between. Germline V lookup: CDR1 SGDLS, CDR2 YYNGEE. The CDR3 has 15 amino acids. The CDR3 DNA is TGTGCCAGCAGCGTAGCGTCTTTCCAAGCGGATACGCAGTATTTT. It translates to CASSVASFQADTQYF.

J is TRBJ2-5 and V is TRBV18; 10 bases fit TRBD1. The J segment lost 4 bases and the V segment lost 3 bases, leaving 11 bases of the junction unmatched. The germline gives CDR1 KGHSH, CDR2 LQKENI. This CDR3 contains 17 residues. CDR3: CASSPNPGTGDRETQYF. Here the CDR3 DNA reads TGTGCCAGCTCACCGAATCCCGGGACAGGGGATAGAGAGACCCAGTACTTC. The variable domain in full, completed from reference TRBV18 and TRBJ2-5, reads NAGVMQNPRHLVRRRGQEARLRCSPMKGHSHVYWYRQLPEEGLKFMVYLQKENIIDESGMPKERFSAEFPKEGPSILRIQQVVRGDSAAYFCASSPNPGTGDRETQYFGPGTRLLVL.

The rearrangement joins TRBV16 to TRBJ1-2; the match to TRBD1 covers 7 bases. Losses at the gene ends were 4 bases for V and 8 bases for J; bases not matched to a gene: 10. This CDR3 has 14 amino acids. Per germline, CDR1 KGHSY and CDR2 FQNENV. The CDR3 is CASSLNRGIGGYTF. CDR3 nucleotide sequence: TGTGCCAGCAGCCTCAACAGGGGTATAGGGGGCTACACCTTC. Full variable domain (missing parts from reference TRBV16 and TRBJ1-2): GEEVAQTPKHLVRGEGQKAKLYCAPIKGHSYVFWYQQVLKNEFKFLISFQNENVFDETGMPKERFSAKCLPNSPCSLEIQATKLEDSAVYFCASSLNRGIGGYTFGSGTRLTVV.

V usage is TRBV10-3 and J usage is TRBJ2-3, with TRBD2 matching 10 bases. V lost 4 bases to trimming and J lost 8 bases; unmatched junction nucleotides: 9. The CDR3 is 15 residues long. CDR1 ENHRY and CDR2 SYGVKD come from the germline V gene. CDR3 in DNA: TGTGCCATCAGTGGAGTTCTAGCGGGAGAGGGTACGCAGTATTTT. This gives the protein CAISGVLAGEGTQYF.

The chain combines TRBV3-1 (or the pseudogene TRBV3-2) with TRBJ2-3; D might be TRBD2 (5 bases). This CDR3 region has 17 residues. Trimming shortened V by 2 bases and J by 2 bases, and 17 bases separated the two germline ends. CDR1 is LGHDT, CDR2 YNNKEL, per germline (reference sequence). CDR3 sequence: CASSQRGIGGFTDTQYF. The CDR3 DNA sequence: TGTGCCAGCAGCCAAAGAGGAATTGGCGGGTTCACAGATACGCAGTATTTT.